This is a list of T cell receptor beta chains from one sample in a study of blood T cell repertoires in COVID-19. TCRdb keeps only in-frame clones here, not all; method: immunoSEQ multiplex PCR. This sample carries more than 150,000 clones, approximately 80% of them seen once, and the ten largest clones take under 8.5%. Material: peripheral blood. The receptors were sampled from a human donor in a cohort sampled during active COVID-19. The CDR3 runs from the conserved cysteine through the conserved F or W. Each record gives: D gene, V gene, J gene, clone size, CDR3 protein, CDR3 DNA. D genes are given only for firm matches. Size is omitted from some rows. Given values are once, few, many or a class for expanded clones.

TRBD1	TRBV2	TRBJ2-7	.	CASRTPGQGYEQYF	TGTGCCAGCAGGACCCCGGGACAGGGTTACGAGCAGTACTTC
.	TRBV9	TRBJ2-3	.	CASSITGTDTQYF	TGTGCCAGCAGCATTACAGGTACAGATACGCAGTATTTT
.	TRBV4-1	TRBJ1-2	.	CASRGANYGYTF	TGCGCCAGCAGAGGAGCTAACTATGGCTACACCTTC
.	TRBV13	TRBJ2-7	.	CASSLLGRGSYEQYF	TGTGCCAGCAGCTTATTGGGCAGGGGATCCTACGAGCAGTACTTC
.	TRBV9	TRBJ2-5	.	CASSVGGGVNQETQYF	TGTGCCAGCAGCGTGGGAGGGGGGGTCAACCAAGAGACCCAGTACTTC
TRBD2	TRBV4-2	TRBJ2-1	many	CASSLRDRGGGVRNEQFF	TGTGCCAGCAGCCTCAGAGACCGGGGCGGGGGGGTCCGGAATGAGCAGTTCTTC
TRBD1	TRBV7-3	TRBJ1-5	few	CASSLIGRQGGPQPQHF	TGTGCCAGCAGCTTAATAGGGAGACAGGGGGGACCTCAGCCCCAGCATTTT
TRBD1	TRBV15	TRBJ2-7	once	CATSSRTGPYEQYF	TGTGCCACCAGCTCCCGGACAGGGCCCTACGAGCAGTACTTC
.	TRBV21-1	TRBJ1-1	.	CASSTKVRGKSNTEAFF	TGTGCCAGCAGCACAAAGGTCCGAGGGAAGTCGAACACTGAAGCTTTCTTT
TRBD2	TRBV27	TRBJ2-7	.	CASSLERGVYEQYF	TGTGCCAGCAGTTTAGAGCGGGGGGTCTACGAGCAGTACTTC
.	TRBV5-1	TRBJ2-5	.	CASSLGREQETQYF	TGCGCCAGCAGCTTGGGCAGGGAACAAGAGACCCAGTACTTC
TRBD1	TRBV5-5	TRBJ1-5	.	CASSIGTGGNQPQHF	TGTGCCAGCAGCATTGGGACAGGGGGCAATCAGCCCCAGCATTTT
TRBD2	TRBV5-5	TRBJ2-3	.	CASSLGGSGDTQYF	TGTGCCAGCAGCTTGGGGGGTAGCGGGGATACGCAGTATTTT
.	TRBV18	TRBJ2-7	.	CASSPREMPTRGSYEQYF	TGTGCCAGCTCACCACGGGAAATGCCCACTCGGGGATCCTACGAGCAGTACTTC
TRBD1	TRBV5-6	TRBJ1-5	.	CASSSTGDQPQHF	TGTGCCAGCAGCTCCACAGGGGATCAGCCCCAGCATTTT
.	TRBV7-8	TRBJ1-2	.	CASSPRQGGYTF	TGTGCCAGCAGCCCACGCCAGGGAGGCTACACCTTC
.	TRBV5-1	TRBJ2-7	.	CASSPLGLNGYEQYF	TGCGCCAGCAGCCCCCTAGGACTAAACGGGTACGAGCAGTACTTC
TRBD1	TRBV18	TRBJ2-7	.	CASSPTGRFSYEQYF	TGTGCCAGCTCACCGACAGGGCGGTTCTCCTACGAGCAGTACTTC
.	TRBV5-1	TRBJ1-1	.	CASSYGQSTNEAFF	TGCGCCAGCAGCTACGGACAGAGTACTAATGAAGCTTTCTTT
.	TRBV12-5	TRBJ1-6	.	CASALLRGRDNSPLHF	TGTGCTAGTGCCCTCTTGAGGGGGAGAGATAATTCACCCCTCCACTTT
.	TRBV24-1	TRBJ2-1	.	CATSADSQSSYNEQFF	TGTGCCACCAGTGCGGACAGCCAAAGCTCCTACAATGAGCAGTTCTTC
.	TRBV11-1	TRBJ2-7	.	CASSNGAYEQYF	TGTGCCAGCAGTAACGGAGCCTACGAGCAGTACTTC
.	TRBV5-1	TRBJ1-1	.	CASTSAGRANTEAFF	TGCGCCAGCACCTCAGCAGGGCGCGCGAACACTGAAGCTTTCTTT
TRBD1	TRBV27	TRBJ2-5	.	CASSLGGTGQETQYF	TGTGCCAGCAGCCTAGGAGGGACAGGACAAGAGACCCAGTACTTC
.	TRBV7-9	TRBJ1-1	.	CASSVRSTDTEAFF	TGTGCCAGCAGCGTGCGGAGTACGGACACTGAAGCTTTCTTT
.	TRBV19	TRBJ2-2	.	CASSSSLNTGELFF	TGTGCCAGTAGTTCCTCTTTAAACACCGGGGAGCTGTTTTTT
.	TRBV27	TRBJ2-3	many	CASSLAIGADTQYF	TGTGCCAGCAGTTTAGCGATTGGTGCAGATACGCAGTATTTT
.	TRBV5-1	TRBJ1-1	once	CASSLGAGGDTEAFF	TGCGCCAGCAGCTTGGGGGCCGGAGGGGACACTGAAGCTTTCTTT
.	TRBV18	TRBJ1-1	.	CASSSSPRENTEAFF	TGTGCCAGCTCGTCAAGCCCCAGGGAGAACACTGAAGCTTTCTTT
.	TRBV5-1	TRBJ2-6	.	CASRPGARSGANVLTF	TGCGCCAGCCGCCCAGGGGCCCGCTCTGGGGCCAACGTCCTGACTTTC
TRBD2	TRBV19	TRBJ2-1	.	CASTSVAGGYNEQFF	TGTGCCAGTACCTCCGTAGCGGGGGGATACAATGAGCAGTTCTTC
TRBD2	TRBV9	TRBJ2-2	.	CASSVPLAGTNTGELFF	TGTGCCAGCAGCGTACCATTAGCGGGCACGAACACCGGGGAGCTGTTTTTT
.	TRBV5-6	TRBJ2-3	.	CASSRDLGAGTDTQYF	TGTGCCAGCAGCCGGGATCTGGGGGCCGGTACAGATACGCAGTATTTT
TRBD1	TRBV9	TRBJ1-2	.	CASSAGTDWGYTF	TGTGCCAGCAGCGCAGGGACAGATTGGGGCTACACCTTC
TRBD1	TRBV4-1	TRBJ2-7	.	CASSRGTGTVHEQYF	TGCGCCAGCAGCCGGGGGACAGGGACGGTCCACGAGCAGTACTTC
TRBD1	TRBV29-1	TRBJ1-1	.	CSVKGTGNGNTEAFF	TGCAGCGTGAAAGGGACAGGGAATGGGAACACTGAAGCTTTCTTT
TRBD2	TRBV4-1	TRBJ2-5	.	CASSQDPRLAGARETQYF	TGCGCCAGCAGCCAAGATCCCCGGCTAGCGGGGGCTAGAGAGACCCAGTACTTC
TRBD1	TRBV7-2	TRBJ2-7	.	CASSPRPGQGSYEQYF	TGTGCCAGCAGCCCCCGACCGGGACAGGGTTCCTACGAGCAGTACTTC
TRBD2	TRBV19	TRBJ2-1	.	CASSMYSGGANNEQFF	TGTGCCAGTAGTATGTATAGCGGGGGGGCTAACAATGAGCAGTTCTTC
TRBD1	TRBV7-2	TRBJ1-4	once	CASSPPPTGPNEKLFF	TGTGCCAGCAGCCCCCCCCCGACAGGGCCTAATGAAAAACTGTTTTTT
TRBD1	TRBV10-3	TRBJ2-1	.	CAISDPTGGEFNEQFF	TGTGCCATCAGTGACCCGACAGGGGGCGAATTCAATGAGCAGTTCTTC
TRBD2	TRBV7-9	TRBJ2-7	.	CASSHDPGTSGRGEQYF	TGTGCCAGCAGCCACGATCCCGGGACTAGCGGGAGAGGAGAGCAGTACTTC
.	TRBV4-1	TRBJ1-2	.	CASSQDSSTEYGYTF	TGCGCCAGCAGCCAGGACTCAAGCACCGAGTATGGCTACACCTTC
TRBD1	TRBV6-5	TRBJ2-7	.	CASSFNRDRSYEQYF	TGTGCCAGCAGTTTTAACCGGGACAGGTCCTACGAGCAGTACTTC
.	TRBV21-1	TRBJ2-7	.	CASSSHRTAGEEQYF	TGTGCCAGCAGCTCACACCGGACCGCGGGGGAGGAGCAGTACTTC
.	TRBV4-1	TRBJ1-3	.	CASSQDRSSGNTIYF	TGCGCCAGCAGCCAAGATCGGAGCTCTGGAAACACCATATATTTT
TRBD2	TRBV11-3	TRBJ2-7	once	CASSLGGESSYEQYF	TGTGCCAGCAGCTTGGGAGGGGAGAGCTCCTACGAGCAGTACTTC
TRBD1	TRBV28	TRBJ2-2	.	CASSFPRQGSGELFF	TGTGCCAGCAGTTTTCCCCGACAGGGGTCGGGGGAGCTGTTTTTT
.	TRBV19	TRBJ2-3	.	CASSTLADTQYF	TGTGCCAGTAGTACTCTTGCAGATACGCAGTATTTT
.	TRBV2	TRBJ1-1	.	CASKRRGGGTEAFF	TGTGCCAGCAAACGTCGGGGGGGCGGGACTGAAGCTTTCTTT
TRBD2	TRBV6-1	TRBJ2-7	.	CASSEGTSGGPTQDYEQYF	TGTGCCAGCAGTGAGGGGACTAGCGGGGGGCCGACGCAGGACTACGAGCAGTACTTC
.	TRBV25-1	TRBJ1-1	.	CATQPPTGSIKAFF	TGTGCCACCCAACCGCCCACAGGGTCTATTAAAGCTTTCTTT
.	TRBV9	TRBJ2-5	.	CASSVVGAGETQYF	TGTGCCAGCAGCGTAGTGGGGGCCGGAGAGACCCAGTACTTC
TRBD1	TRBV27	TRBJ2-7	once	CASSLSGTAIYEQYF	TGTGCCAGCAGTTTATCTGGGACAGCCATCTACGAGCAGTACTTC
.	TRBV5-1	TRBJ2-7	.	CASRTGTGGEQYF	TGCGCCAGCAGAACGGGGACCGGGGGCGAGCAGTACTTC
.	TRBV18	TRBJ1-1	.	CASSPPTGGRTEAFF	TGTGCCAGCTCACCCCCGACCGGGGGACGGACTGAAGCTTTCTTT
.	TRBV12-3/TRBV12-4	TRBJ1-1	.	CASSSGLNTEAFF	TGTGCCAGCAGTTCGGGGTTGAACACTGAAGCTTTCTTT
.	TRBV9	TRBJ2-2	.	CASKAATGELFF	TGTGCCAGCAAAGCTGCCACCGGGGAGCTGTTTTTT
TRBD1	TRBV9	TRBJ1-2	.	CASSVSQGANYGYTF	TGTGCCAGCAGCGTAAGCCAGGGGGCTAACTATGGCTACACCTTC